This T cell receptor (beta chain) derives from a study of T cells after yellow fever vaccination. Study-wide context: Preparing low-cell-number fractions relied on SMART-Seq v4 Ultra Low Input. Findings of the study overall: Peaking on day 5 versus 15, the secondary response was faster but weaker.

Comment on this clonotype: The antigen is not known.

This CDR3 has 15 amino acids. With 7 bases clipped from V and 6 bases from J, the junction kept 9 bases outside the gene matches. The germline V gene has CDR1 LGHDT and CDR2 YNNKEL (reference sequence). One entry per CDR3 protein, called by TCRdb with MiXCR from the 5' RACE reads. This table has approximately 300,000 distinct CDR3 sequences, 6.8% appearing once. The receptor was isolated from a man aged 18 to 29 who received the YFV17D yellow fever vaccine. The chain carries TRBV3-1 and TRBJ1-6; TRBD1 agrees at 7 bases. This specimen consisted of PBMCs, obtained roughly seven weeks after the first yellow fever vaccination. CDR3 coding DNA: TGTGCCAGCATCTCGACAGGGATCGGTAATTCACCCCTCCACTTT. Translation gives CASISTGIGNSPLHF.